This TCR beta chain comes out of a study of T-cell memory formation after mild COVID-19. Study at large: Across donors, TCR clusters were largely donor specific.

Study outcomes and limitations: Second-wave clones that peaked on day 37 lacked confirmed SARS-CoV-2 specificity. Clones that contracted from day 15 to 85 were balanced CD4/CD8, while later expanders leaned CD4+. Cross-reactive memory appears to have joined, as suggested by some responding clones showing up in pre-infection memory.

MiXCR, applied by TCRdb to the 5' RACE reads, yields one record per CDR3 protein. The sample contains about 500,000 distinct CDR3 sequences, around 21% of which appear only once. This clonotype occurred many times. The antigen remains unidentified. In germline, CDR1 is MNHEY, CDR2 SVGEGT. V shed 6 bases, J shed 10 bases, and the junction held 9 bases outside the gene matches. The CDR3 spans 14 residues. Sequences were obtained from PBMCs or a T cell subset sorted from them (not recorded which). This sequence joins TRBV6-2 or TRBV6-3 and TRBJ2-1; 10 bases fit TRBD1. This clonotype originated in an adult woman who had mild COVID-19 (a few samples of this study predate the infection). Cell type and time point are not known. The CDR3 region is CASSPRTGGYEQFF. CDR3 DNA: TGTGCCAGCAGCCCGCGGACAGGGGGTTACGAGCAGTTCTTC.